This TCR beta chain was obtained from a study of CD8+ T cells in alopecia areata. Study-wide points: The study found that many expanded lesional clones persisted in scalp and blood during tofacitinib.

Comments on this clone: Antigen unknown.

Treatment of the sample: oral pan-JAK inhibitor, 5-10 mg twice daily. Germline lookup yields CDR1 SNHLY and CDR2 FYNNEI. The CDR3 contains 16 residues. The V end was cut by 0 bases, the J end by 2 bases, with 12 bases between. cDNA serving as the sequencing template came from extracted, reverse transcribed RNA. Generated by immunoSEQ multiplex PCR, the TCRdb table keeps only in-frame clones and is missing some. There are more than 100,000 clones in the sample; 65% to 90% occur only once, and around 10% lies in the top ten. Sequencing used CD8+ T cells sorted from blood, obtained between weeks 30 and 35, from a patient treated with tofacitinib. The receptor comes from a human donor with alopecia areata. The genes are TRBV2 and TRBJ2-3; no definite D call. The CDR3 DNA sequence: TGTGCCAGCAGTGAAGCCGCTAGTCTATACACAGATACGCAGTATTTT. Translation gives CASSEAASLYTDTQYF. Full variable domain (outside the CDR3, taken from reference TRBV2 and TRBJ2-3): EPEVTQTPSHQVTQMGQEVILRCVPISNHLYFYWYRQILGQKVEFLVSFYNNEISEKSEIFDDQFSVERPDGSNFTLKIRSTKLEDSAMYFCASSEAASLYTDTQYFGPGTRLTVL.